These 30 T cell receptor beta chains were all obtained from the same sample, sequenced in a study of T-cell memory formation after mild COVID-19. MiXCR, applied by TCRdb to the 5' RACE reads, yields one record per CDR3 protein. The profile shows 35,000 to 50,000 distinct CDR3 sequences, roughly 9% of them singletons. The sample consisted of PBMCs or a T cell subset sorted from them (not recorded which). The receptors here all came from an adult woman who had mild COVID-19 (a few samples of this study predate the infection). Cell type and time point are not known.

The V call is TRBV20-1, the J call TRBJ2-2; D may be TRBD2 (5 bases). Germline V gene lookup returns CDR1 DFQATT and CDR2 SNEGSKA (reference sequence). Trimming took 3 bases from V and 5 from J, leaving 7 bases between them. The CDR3 spans 12 residues. The CDR3: CSASRGTGELFF. DNA of the CDR3: TGCAGTGCTAGCCGGGGAACCGGGGAGCTGTTTTTT.

The chain links TRBV9 to TRBJ2-1; D might be TRBD1 (6 bases). Germline-derived CDR1 and CDR2 are SGDLS and YYNGEE. V was trimmed by 0 bases and J by 2 bases, leaving 15 bases between them. The CDR3 is made up of 17 amino acids. CDR3 loop: CASSVATRGSTYNEQFF. CDR3 nucleotides: TGTGCCAGCAGCGTAGCTACGAGGGGGTCGACCTACAATGAGCAGTTCTTC.

The rearrangement joins TRBV29-1 to TRBJ1-2; D gene uncertain. CDR3 size: 12 residues. V lost 1 base and J 3 bases, leaving 6 bases between the germline ends. Germline V gene data show CDR1 as SQVTM and CDR2 as ANQGSEA. The CDR3 sequence: CSVEGHDYGYTF. For the CDR3, the DNA is TGCAGCGTTGAAGGGCACGACTATGGCTACACCTTC. Supplemented by reference TRBV29-1 and TRBJ1-2, the full variable domain reads SAVISQKPSRDICQRGTSLTIQCQVDSQVTMMFWYRQQPGQSLTLIATANQGSEATYESGFVIDKFPISRPNLTFSTLTVSNMSPEDSSIYLCSVEGHDYGYTFGSGTRLTVV.

This clonotype has only a few counts. Here the CDR3 reads CASSVASSTDTQYF. CDR3 in DNA: TGTGCCAGCAGCGTAGCGAGTAGCACAGATACGCAGTATTTT. This chain uses TRBV9 with TRBJ2-3; D is ambiguous. The V and J ends lost 0 bases and 0 bases respectively, with 5 bases between them. Germline V gene lookup returns CDR1 SGDLS and CDR2 YYNGEE. The CDR3 extends over 14 amino acids.

This clonotype was picked up a small number of times. The chain carries TRBV15 and TRBJ2-7; 8 nucleotides line up with TRBD2. The junction had 6 bases not matched to a gene; V was cut back by 0 bases and J by 2 bases. The V gene's germline CDR1 is LNHNV and CDR2 YYDKDF (reference sequence). The CDR3 spans 16 residues. For the CDR3, the DNA is TGTGCCACCAGCAGAGAAGACAGACTAGCGCCCTACGAGCAGTACTTC. Residues: CATSREDRLAPYEQYF.

This clonotype was recorded a few times. The chain links TRBV20-1 to TRBJ2-1; no definite D call. Germline V CDR1 and CDR2: DFQATT, SNEGSKA (reference sequence). Trimming removed 3 bases at V and 8 bases at J, with 23 bases between. The CDR3 extends over 16 amino acids. CDR3 amino acids: CSARITNVGRGYEQFF. CDR3 sequence (DNA): TGCAGTGCTAGGATTACCAATGTTGGGCGTGGCTATGAGCAGTTCTTC.

This clonotype was observed a handful of times. The chain recombines TRBV12-5 with TRBJ2-3, with a possible D match to TRBD2 (6 bases). Germline CDR1 and CDR2: LGHNT and FRNRAP. V was pared by 7 bases and J by 1 base, with 12 bases between. This CDR3 spans 14 amino acids. CDR3 in amino acids: CASEEGLRTDTQYF. The CDR3 DNA reads as TGTGCTAGTGAAGAGGGACTCCGCACAGATACGCAGTATTTT.

The J gene is TRBJ1-5, the V gene TRBV7-2; D unresolved. The CDR3 length is 13 residues. Germline V gives CDR1 SGHTA, CDR2 FQGNSA. With 4 bases removed from V and 6 bases from J, the gap between germline ends came to 10 bases. CDR3 bases: TGTGCCAGCAGCTCAATGTCGGCTCAGCCCCAGCATTTT. Translation: CASSSMSAQPQHF.

CDR3 nucleotide sequence: TGTGCCAGCAGTTTAGGGCAGGGTTTTAATGAAAAACTGTTTTTT. This codes for CASSLGQGFNEKLFF. The chain recombines TRBV12-3 or TRBV12-4 with TRBJ1-4, with D possibly matching TRBD1 (5 bases). CDR3 length: 15 residues. The ends were cut back, 1 base at V and 4 bases at J, with 10 bases in the middle.

The CDR3: CAKSADSNQPQHF. In DNA form, the CDR3 reads TGTGCCAAATCAGCGGACAGCAATCAGCCCCAGCATTTT. The chain employs TRBV19 and TRBJ1-5; no clear D gene. The CDR3 sequence is 13 residues long. Germline V CDR1 and CDR2: LNHDA, SQIVND (reference sequence). V dropped 10 bases and J dropped 1 base, with 11 bases sitting between them.

This clonotype occurred many times. J is TRBJ2-7 and V is TRBV20-1, with 10 bases that match TRBD1. Germline CDR1 reads DFQATT; CDR2 reads SNEGSKA (reference sequence). V shed 6 bases and J 3 bases; nucleotides not matched to a gene: 17. The CDR3 runs 17 residues. This CDR3 is CSAPPGQGKRAHYEQYF. The CDR3 region has the DNA TGCAGTGCCCCACCGGGACAGGGGAAAAGGGCCCACTACGAGCAGTACTTC.

This clonotype was detected only a few times. The chain joins TRBV3-1 to TRBJ2-3; no clear D. The CDR3 runs 14 residues. CDR1 is LGHDT and CDR2 is YNNKEL in the germline V gene (reference sequence). Trimming took 4 bases from V and 5 from J, leaving 13 bases between them. DNA for the CDR3: TGTGCCAGCAGCCTGACCCAGCTCAGAGATACGCAGTATTTT. The encoded protein is CASSLTQLRDTQYF.

This clonotype was seen repeatedly, ten times or more. The rearrangement joins TRBV20-1 to TRBJ2-1; D might be TRBD2 (5 bases). CDR1 DFQATT and CDR2 SNEGSKA come from the germline V gene (reference sequence). V gave up 5 bases and J gave up 6 bases, with 8 bases separating them. The CDR3 has 11 amino acids. CDR3 in DNA: TGCAGTGCTCCTAGCCCCAATGAGCAGTTCTTC. It yields the protein CSAPSPNEQFF.

This clonotype was recorded at least ten times. V usage is TRBV7-3 and J usage is TRBJ2-2; TRBD1 aligns across 7 bases. V trimming: 6 bases; J trimming: 4 bases; junction bases outside the gene matches: 8. The CDR3 is made up of 15 amino acids. Germline V CDR1 and CDR2: SGHTA, FQGTGA. CDR3: CASRAGSGGTGELFF. The CDR3 DNA reads TGTGCCAGCAGGGCCGGTTCAGGGGGCACCGGGGAGCTGTTTTTT.

This clonotype was detected a few times. The chain links TRBV20-1 to TRBJ2-7; tentatively, D is TRBD1 (7 bases). Looked up from germline, CDR1 is DFQATT and CDR2 is SNEGSKA (reference sequence). The CDR3 totals 14 residues. V was clipped by 1 base and J by 2 bases, with 12 bases between them. The CDR3 region is CSARVGRGAYEQYF. The CDR3 DNA reads TGCAGTGCTAGAGTTGGCAGGGGGGCCTACGAGCAGTACTTC.

V usage is TRBV2 and J usage is TRBJ2-7; no clear D. The V gene lost 6 bases and the J gene lost 5 bases, with 17 bases spanning the gap. The germline V gene has CDR1 SNHLY and CDR2 FYNNEI. The CDR3 is made up of 14 amino acids. This chain's CDR3 is CASRMTFVLDEQYF. Written as DNA, the CDR3 is TGTGCCAGCAGGATGACATTCGTTCTGGACGAGCAGTACTTC.

This clonotype was picked up a small number of times. The V and J genes are TRBV20-1 and TRBJ1-4, with TRBD1 matching 10 bases. The V segment lost 2 bases and the J segment 7 bases; nucleotides outside the gene matches: 7. Germline loops: CDR1 DFQATT, CDR2 SNEGSKA (reference sequence). The CDR3 is 15 amino acids. The CDR3 sequence: CSARRRQGAGEKLFF. Written as DNA, the CDR3 is TGCAGTGCTAGACGGCGACAGGGGGCGGGTGAAAAACTGTTTTTT.

The chain combines TRBV9 with TRBJ2-1; D may be TRBD2 (6 bases). The CDR3 spans 14 residues. Trimming took off 4 bases at V and 9 bases at J, with 17 bases between the two ends. Germline CDR1 SGDLS, CDR2 YYNGEE. The CDR3: CASSPGTRFAEQFF. The CDR3 nucleotides are TGTGCCAGCAGCCCCGGGACTCGCTTCGCTGAGCAGTTCTTC. The whole variable domain, filled in from reference TRBV9 and TRBJ2-1, reads DSGVTQTPKHLITATGQRVTLRCSPRSGDLSVYWYQQSLDQGLQFLIQYYNGEERAKGNILERFSAQQFPDLHSELNLSSLELGDSALYFCASSPGTRFAEQFFGPGTRLTVL.

This chain joins TRBV20-1 and TRBJ2-3; the D gene is possibly TRBD2 (7 bases). Germline V gene data show CDR1 as DFQATT and CDR2 as SNEGSKA (reference sequence). Trimming took 5 bases from V and 3 from J, leaving 15 bases between them. This CDR3 has 14 amino acids. The CDR3 region is CSARGRGRTDTQYF. The DNA of the CDR3 is TGCAGTGCTCGGGGGAGGGGGAGGACAGATACGCAGTATTTT.

This chain links TRBV29-1 with TRBJ2-3; tentatively, D is TRBD1 or TRBD2 (7 bases each). The V gene lost 4 bases and the J gene lost 5 bases, with 19 bases spanning the gap. The germline CDR1 and CDR2 sequences are SQVTM and ANQGSEA. CDR3 length: 15 amino acids. The CDR3 DNA reads TGCAGCGTTGGTATTCCGGGCAGGGGGGGAGATACGCAGTATTTT. Its translation is CSVGIPGRGGDTQYF.

This clonotype was seen only a few times. One end of the junction is discordant with germline, which a read error may explain. The chain is built from TRBV6-1 and TRBJ2-7, with D possibly being TRBD1 (6 bases). CDR3 length equals 15 residues. Per germline, CDR1 MNHNS and CDR2 SASEGT. In DNA form, the CDR3 reads TGTGCCAGCAGAGAAGGGACAATAGTTTCCTACGAGCAGTACTTC. This translates into CASREGTIVSYEQYF.

The chain has TRBV9 and TRBJ2-1; 7 bases agree with TRBD2. J was trimmed by 12 bases and V by 0 bases; bases with no gene match: 12. The CDR3 runs 15 residues. Germline assignment: CDR1 SGDLS and CDR2 YYNGEE. The CDR3 bases are TGTGCCAGCAGCGTAGGTGAGGAGGCCGGGGGGAGGCAGTTCTTC. It yields the protein CASSVGEEAGGRQFF.

The chain has TRBV4-2 and TRBJ2-7, with TRBD1 matching over 8 bases. V dropped 0 bases and J dropped 3; count of bases not matched to a gene: 13. The CDR3 runs 18 residues. Germline lookup yields CDR1 LGHNA and CDR2 YNFKEQ. The CDR3 DNA is TGTGCCAGCAGCCAAGATATTTATGTGGGGACAGGTGGCTACGAGCAGTACTTC. Its protein is CASSQDIYVGTGGYEQYF.

This clonotype was seen at least ten times. V usage is TRBV3-1 and J usage is TRBJ2-1; 7 bases are a match to TRBD2. The CDR3 loop spans 15 amino acids. Germline CDR1 and CDR2: LGHDT and YNNKEL (reference sequence). V dropped 6 bases and J dropped 8; count of bases not matched to a gene: 13. The CDR3 nucleotides read TGTGCCAGCAGTAGGCCAGCGGGGTTGAGGGATGAGCAGTTCTTC. Translation gives CASSRPAGLRDEQFF.

The sample holds many counts of this clonotype. The J gene is TRBJ2-7, the V gene TRBV6-5; 8 bases fit TRBD1. The junction had 5 bases not matched to a gene; V was cut back by 2 bases and J by 5 bases. Germline V CDR1 and CDR2: MNHEY, SVGAGI. The CDR3 length is 14 residues. The CDR3 DNA reads TGTGCCAGCAGTTACCAGGACAGGGTCGACGAGCAGTACTTC. Amino acid sequence: CASSYQDRVDEQYF.

This clonotype was detected a few times. The rearrangement joins TRBV15 to TRBJ2-7, with D possibly TRBD1 on 5 matching bases. The CDR3 consists of 14 residues. The V gene's germline CDR1 is LNHNV and CDR2 YYDKDF (reference sequence). The V gene lost 6 bases and the J gene lost 3 bases, with 15 bases spanning the gap. The CDR3 coding sequence is TGTGCCACCAGGGACATGGGAACGGTCTACGAGCAGTACTTC. Translating gives CATRDMGTVYEQYF. The complete variable domain, with remaining parts taken from reference TRBV15 and TRBJ2-7, reads DAMVIQNPRYQVTQFGKPVTLSCSQTLNHNVMYWYQQKSSQAPKLLFHYYDKDFNNEADTPDNFQSRRPNTSFCFLDIRSPGLGDTAMYLCATRDMGTVYEQYFGPGTRLTVT.

There are many counts of this clonotype. The chain combines TRBV4-1 with TRBJ2-7; 12 bases line up with TRBD2. The CDR3 is 19 residues long. CDR1 is MGHRA and CDR2 is YSYEKL in the germline V gene. The V segment lost 0 bases and the J segment 7 bases; nucleotides outside the gene matches: 16. CDR3 sequence reads: CASSQEAPSGGAGPREQYF. For the CDR3, the DNA is TGCGCCAGCAGCCAAGAGGCGCCTAGCGGGGGGGCCGGTCCTCGGGAGCAGTACTTC.

This clonotype showed up many times. This chain connects TRBV29-1 to TRBJ2-3, with D possibly being TRBD1 or TRBD2 (5 bases each). The CDR3 runs 12 residues. Germline lookup yields CDR1 SQVTM and CDR2 ANQGSEA. V lost 5 bases, J lost 4 bases, and 10 bases lay in between. The CDR3 coding sequence is TGCAGCGTTAATGGGGACCCAGATACGCAGTATTTT. This gives the protein CSVNGDPDTQYF.

This clonotype was counted a few times. The genes are TRBV7-2 and TRBJ1-2, with a tentative D call TRBD1 (6 bases). The CDR3 runs to 17 residues. Germline-derived CDR1 and CDR2 are SGHTA and FQGNSA. Between the trimmed V and J ends, which lost 3 bases and 4 bases, there was a span of 21 bases. CDR3 protein: CASSLGRGGQSIYGYTF. In DNA form, the CDR3 reads TGTGCCAGCAGCTTGGGCCGTGGGGGGCAGTCGATCTATGGCTACACCTTC.

The table lists this clonotype with a few counts. The V call is TRBV20-1, the J call TRBJ1-1, with 7 bases aligning to TRBD1. The CDR3 spans 11 residues. V shed 4 bases and J 10 bases; nucleotides not matched to a gene: 6. Germline loops: CDR1 DFQATT, CDR2 SNEGSKA (reference sequence). In nucleotides, the CDR3 is TGCAGTGCTACCACAGGGGTTGGAGCTTTCTTT. It yields the protein CSATTGVGAFF.